A selection of T cell receptor beta chains follows, all from one sample in a study of blood T cell repertoires in COVID-19. Assay used: immunoSEQ multiplex PCR; TCRdb lists only in-frame clones, some missing. The sample carries roughly 250,000 clones, approximately 86% recorded once. Sequencing input: PBMCs or T cells enriched from blood (not recorded which). Every receptor here comes from a woman aged 30 to 39 with acute COVID-19. CDR3s include the opening cysteine and the closing phenylalanine or tryptophan. The D gene is left open where the match is weak. Clone size is shown for a subset of rows, as once, few, many or a class of expanded clone.

clone_size	d_call	j_call	v_call	cdr3_aa	cdr3_nt
-	-	TRBJ1-5	TRBV6-5	CASRESNQPQHF	TGTGCCAGCAGGGAGAGCAATCAGCCCCAGCATTTT
-	-	TRBJ1-3	TRBV6-6	CASSPLLQAGSGNTIYF	TGTGCCAGCAGTCCGCTCCTCCAGGCAGGCTCTGGAAACACCATATATTTT
-	-	TRBJ1-5	TRBV4-2	CASSIQPTSGYSQPQHF	TGTGCCAGCAGCATACAGCCCACCTCAGGGTACAGTCAGCCCCAGCATTTT
-	TRBD1	TRBJ2-7	TRBV11-1	CASSPRQGYYEQYF	TGTGCCAGCAGCCCACGACAGGGGTACTACGAGCAGTACTTC
-	-	TRBJ2-2	TRBV9	CASSTSPNTGELFF	TGTGCCAGCAGCACTTCCCCGAACACCGGGGAGCTGTTTTTT
-	TRBD1	TRBJ2-5	TRBV19	CASTQTGGSETQYF	TGTGCCAGTACCCAGACAGGGGGGTCAGAGACCCAGTACTTC
-	TRBD2	TRBJ2-2	TRBV7-6	CASSLNRGGSTGELFF	TGTGCCAGCAGCTTAAACCGGGGGGGGTCCACCGGGGAGCTGTTTTTT
-	-	TRBJ2-7	TRBV7-2	CASSPRAGGLEQYF	TGTGCCAGCAGCCCCCGGGCAGGAGGTTTGGAGCAGTACTTC
-	-	TRBJ1-3	TRBV7-6	CASSPRGSGNTIYF	TGTGCCAGCAGCCCTCGAGGGTCTGGAAACACCATATATTTT
-	TRBD2	TRBJ2-2	TRBV4-1	CASSQDSWTSSTGELFF	TGCGCCAGCAGCCAAGACTCATGGACTAGTTCCACCGGGGAGCTGTTTTTT
-	TRBD2	TRBJ2-7	TRBV28	CASSIPASGEYEQYF	TGTGCCAGTAGTATTCCGGCTAGCGGGGAGTACGAGCAGTACTTC
-	TRBD1	TRBJ1-6	TRBV28	CASSPPGQLNSPLHF	TGTGCCAGCAGTCCCCCGGGACAGCTTAATTCACCCCTCCACTTT
-	-	TRBJ1-5	TRBV6-5	CASSPTGQPQHF	TGTGCCAGCAGTCCAACAGGGCAGCCCCAGCATTTT
many	-	TRBJ2-5	TRBV7-3	CASSLTGSGETQYF	TGTGCCAGCAGCTTAACCGGGAGCGGAGAGACCCAGTACTTC
-	-	TRBJ1-1	TRBV30	CAWSVPPRGARFPEAFF	TGTGCCTGGAGTGTACCCCCTCGTGGAGCGCGCTTCCCTGAAGCTTTCTTT
-	-	TRBJ1-6	TRBV28	CASSLIPGGSPLHF	TGTGCCAGCAGTTTGATCCCGGGGGGTTCACCCCTCCACTTT
-	TRBD2	TRBJ2-1	TRBV11-1	CASSPAGEVQFF	TGTGCCAGCAGCCCAGCGGGAGAGGTACAGTTCTTC
-	-	TRBJ2-3	TRBV19	CASSGQRSTDTQYF	TGTGCCAGTTCCGGACAAAGAAGCACAGATACGCAGTATTTT
-	-	TRBJ2-5	TRBV19	CASSISEGSKGTQYF	TGTGCCAGTAGTATTTCGGAGGGCTCGAAAGGGACCCAGTACTTC
-	TRBD1	TRBJ2-4	TRBV3-1/TRBV3-2	CASSQDTNRGLFISAKNIQYF	TGTGCCAGCAGCCAAGATACGAACAGGGGGCTTTTTATTTCGGCCAAAAACATTCAGTACTTC
-	TRBD2	TRBJ2-3	TRBV2	CASSPLAGGTDTQYF	TGTGCCAGCAGTCCACTAGCGGGGGGTACAGATACGCAGTATTTT
-	TRBD1	TRBJ1-2	TRBV3-1/TRBV3-2	CASSPTGAQNYGYTF	TGTGCCAGCAGCCCCACAGGGGCTCAGAACTATGGCTACACCTTC
few	-	TRBJ1-2	TRBV5-6	CASRSGGVHYGYTF	TGTGCCAGCAGATCCGGGGGAGTCCACTATGGCTACACCTTC
few	TRBD1	TRBJ1-4	TRBV2	CASRESRGYRGEKLFF	TGTGCCAGCAGAGAGAGCCGGGGTTACAGGGGGGAAAAACTGTTTTTT
-	TRBD2	TRBJ2-5	TRBV20-1	CSARGGETQYF	TGCAGTGCTAGGGGGGGGGAGACCCAGTACTTC
few	-	TRBJ2-1	TRBV7-9	CASSGRRRGTTEQFF	TGTGCCAGCAGCGGACGGCGCAGGGGTACCACTGAGCAGTTCTTC
-	-	TRBJ2-2	TRBV12-3/TRBV12-4	CASSLISVGELFF	TGTGCCAGCAGTTTGATAAGCGTCGGGGAGCTGTTTTTT
-	-	TRBJ2-3	TRBV19	CASSINRGLQSPDTQYF	TGTGCCAGTAGTATAAACCGGGGGTTACAGAGCCCAGATACGCAGTATTTT
-	-	TRBJ1-1	TRBV4-1	CASSQSGAMNTEAFF	TGCGCCAGCAGCCAATCAGGGGCTATGAACACTGAAGCTTTCTTT
-	-	TRBJ2-1	TRBV29-1	CSVERVGGIRNEQFF	TGCAGCGTCGAAAGAGTGGGAGGAATTAGGAATGAGCAGTTCTTC
-	TRBD1	TRBJ1-5	TRBV28	CASSLYQGGKEPQHF	TGTGCCAGCAGTTTATATCAGGGGGGAAAAGAGCCCCAGCATTTT
-	-	TRBJ1-2	TRBV9	CASSVGVNYTF	TGTGCCAGCAGCGTCGGGGTCAACTACACCTTC
few	-	TRBJ1-1	TRBV20-1	CSALRGDAFF	TGCAGTGCCCTCAGGGGAGATGCTTTCTTT
-	-	TRBJ2-5	TRBV28	CASSLAAGRETQYF	TGTGCCAGCAGTTTAGCGGCAGGGAGGGAGACCCAGTACTTC
-	-	TRBJ1-6	TRBV28	CATVRTGSNSPLHF	TGTGCCACGGTACGTACAGGGAGCAATTCACCCCTCCACTTT
-	TRBD2	TRBJ2-3	TRBV7-9	CASSFNPSGALVNTQYF	TGTGCCAGCAGCTTTAATCCTAGCGGGGCCCTCGTGAATACGCAGTATTTT
-	-	TRBJ2-3	TRBV5-4	CACQDGGDTQYF	TGTGCCTGCCAGGACGGGGGTGATACGCAGTATTTT
-	TRBD1	TRBJ2-7	TRBV29-1	CSVERTGSPYEQYF	TGCAGCGTGGAACGGACAGGAAGCCCCTACGAGCAGTACTTC
-	TRBD1	TRBJ1-5	TRBV28	CASRRTGGSNQPQHF	TGTGCCAGCAGGCGGACAGGGGGGAGCAATCAGCCCCAGCATTTT
-	-	TRBJ2-3	TRBV9	CASSVVGRPDTQYF	TGTGCCAGCAGCGTAGTGGGGCGTCCAGATACGCAGTATTTT
-	-	TRBJ2-5	TRBV7-3	CASSERPGWQETQYF	TGTGCCAGCAGCGAACGCCCCGGTTGGCAAGAGACCCAGTACTTC
-	-	TRBJ2-1	TRBV7-3	CASSLKVSGEQFF	TGTGCCAGCAGCTTAAAGGTCTCGGGTGAGCAGTTCTTC
-	-	TRBJ1-1	TRBV11-2	CASSLEQGHEAFF	TGTGCCAGCAGCTTAGAACAGGGTCATGAAGCTTTCTTT
-	TRBD1	TRBJ2-3	TRBV28	CASSLLRTGEADTQYF	TGTGCCAGCAGTTTACTCCGGACAGGGGAAGCAGATACGCAGTATTTT
-	TRBD2	TRBJ2-7	TRBV11-2	CASSFSGSRGDEQYF	TGTGCCAGCAGCTTCAGCGGGAGTAGAGGTGACGAGCAGTACTTC
-	TRBD1	TRBJ1-1	TRBV19	CASRVGDRGSSEAFF	TGTGCCAGTAGGGTTGGGGACAGGGGGAGTTCTGAAGCTTTCTTT
-	TRBD2	TRBJ2-1	TRBV28	CASSLFRLAGFHEQFF	TGTGCCAGCAGTTTATTTCGGCTAGCGGGTTTCCATGAGCAGTTCTTC
-	TRBD1	TRBJ1-1	TRBV12-3/TRBV12-4	CASSLTGVTEAFF	TGTGCCAGCAGTTTGACAGGGGTTACTGAAGCTTTCTTT
-	-	TRBJ1-1	TRBV27	CASSLSRGNTEAFF	TGTGCCAGCAGTTTATCAAGGGGAAACACTGAAGCTTTCTTT
-	-	TRBJ2-7	TRBV9	CASSPQLGLGEQYF	TGTGCCAGCAGCCCCCAACTGGGGCTGGGTGAGCAGTACTTC
-	TRBD1	TRBJ1-4	TRBV27	CASREGAATNEKLFF	TGTGCCAGCAGGGAGGGGGCGGCAACTAATGAAAAACTGTTTTTT
-	-	TRBJ2-5	TRBV5-4	CASSLGRDQETQYF	TGTGCCAGCAGCTTGGGCAGGGACCAAGAGACCCAGTACTTC